One sample yielded the 22 T cell receptor beta chains listed below, sequenced in a study of high-grade serous ovarian cancer treatment subgroups (dated by TCRdb to about 2021). Receptors were amplified or captured by the immunoSEQ multiplex PCR assay. Imported from immuneACCESS, the table was reduced by TCRdb to in-frame sequences with V and J called. These copies leave out some clones; in studies compared against another copy, an unresolved V gene accounts for under half, and the cause of the remainder is not known. The sample table contains 8,500 to 10,000 clones; only one count was recorded for about 85% of them. The top ten clonotypes cover approximately 1.7% of the sample. Collection of tumor samples took place before definitive surgery or chemotherapy. Sequenced: tumor tissue. The receptor source for this set is a human donor with high-grade serous ovarian cancer.

The J gene is TRBJ1-1, the V gene TRBV5-6; D unresolved. The CDR3 has 14 amino acids. V lost 0 bases, J lost 0 bases, and 6 bases lay in between. Germline V lookup: CDR1 SGHDT, CDR2 YYEEEE. CDR3 bases: TGTGCCAGCAGCTTGGTTTCCATGAACACTGAAGCTTTCTTT. It translates to CASSLVSMNTEAFF.

The chain combines TRBV2 with TRBJ1-1, with D hard to call. Germline V CDR1 and CDR2: SNHLY, FYNNEI. Trimming removed 6 bases from V and 1 base from J, with 6 bases in between. CDR3 length equals 12 residues. Here the CDR3 DNA reads TGTGCCAGCAGGGAGCAGAACACTGAAGCTTTCTTT. Protein product: CASREQNTEAFF.

The chain carries TRBV7-9 and TRBJ2-1; D may be TRBD1 or TRBD2 (5 bases each). The germline V gene has CDR1 SEHNR and CDR2 FQNEAQ (reference sequence). The CDR3 is 17 amino acids. Trimming left V 5 bases short and J 13 bases short, with 30 bases between. DNA for the CDR3: TGTGCCAGCAGCCAAACCCTCCAGGGACCCCAATCTACAGGCCAGTTCTTC. It yields the protein CASSQTLQGPQSTGQFF.

V and J are TRBV19 and TRBJ2-1, with 7 bases fitting TRBD2. Germline CDR1 reads LNHDA; CDR2 reads SQIVND (reference sequence). V lost 1 base, J lost 1 base, and 4 bases stayed unmatched. The length of the CDR3 is 16 residues. The CDR3 DNA follows: TGTGCCAGTAGTATAGGACTAGCCGCATCCTACAATGAGCAGTTCTTC. It encodes CASSIGLAASYNEQFF.

This rearrangement joins TRBV15 to TRBJ1-5, with TRBD1 matching over 7 bases. The CDR3 length is 14 residues. V gave up 1 base and J gave up 5 bases; unmatched junction bases: 2. Germline CDR1 and CDR2: LNHNV and YYDKDF (reference sequence). CDR3 DNA sequence: TGTGCCACCAGCAGAGGCAGGGGGTATCAGCCCCAGCATTTT. Residues: CATSRGRGYQPQHF.

The rearrangement links TRBV28 to TRBJ1-2, with D unresolved. The CDR3 length is 13 residues. CDR1 is MDHEN and CDR2 is SYDVKM in the germline V gene. V lost 6 bases, J lost 7 bases, and 15 bases lay in between. The DNA for the CDR3 is TGTGCCAGCAGCCGCGAAACCTACAGTGGCTACACCTTC. Protein: CASSRETYSGYTF.

This clone occurred once. V is TRBV27 and J is TRBJ2-2; D call uncertain. In germline, CDR1 is MNHEY, CDR2 SMNVEV (reference sequence). The V and J ends lost 6 bases and 2 bases respectively, with 13 bases between them. The CDR3 is 15 amino acids. The CDR3 DNA reads TGTGCCAGCAGGACATCGGGCTCAAACACCGGGGAGCTGTTTTTT. As protein: CASRTSGSNTGELFF.

This sequence joins TRBV21-1 and TRBJ2-7. TRBV21-1 is noted as a pseudogene. CDR3 size: 15 residues. CDR3 sequence: CASSKDWWVFDEQYF. Here the CDR3 DNA reads TGTGCCAGCAGCAAAGACTGGTGGGTTTTCGACGAGCAGTACTTC.

This clone appeared a single time. V usage is TRBV21-1 and J usage is TRBJ1-5; TRBD1, the D gene given by the table, was not confirmed from the DNA. TRBV21-1 is a documented pseudogene. CDR3 length equals 16 residues. CDR3 amino acids: CASSSVGTGVNQPQHF. In DNA form, the CDR3 reads TGTGCCAGCAGCTCGGTAGGGACAGGGGTGAATCAGCCCCAGCATTTT.

This sequence joins TRBV29-1 and TRBJ2-5; D possibly uses TRBD1 or TRBD2 (5 bases each). The V gene lost 6 bases and the J gene lost 7 bases, with 12 bases spanning the gap. This CDR3 contains 11 residues. Per germline, CDR1 SQVTM and CDR2 ANQGSEA. CDR3 nucleotides: TGCAGCGTGAGGGACGTGGGGACCCAGTACTTC. Translating gives CSVRDVGTQYF.

This clone has only a few counts. The chain is built from TRBV4-3 and TRBJ1-2; weak D call: TRBD1 (5 bases). The CDR3 has 13 amino acids. Germline V gives CDR1 LGHNA, CDR2 YSLEER. Trimming removed 2 bases at V and 2 bases at J, with 6 bases between. CDR3 in amino acids: CASSQTGNYGYTF. The CDR3 bases are TGCGCCAGCAGCCAAACAGGAAACTATGGCTACACCTTC.

Comment on this clone: At one end, the junction sequence differs from germline, possibly due to a read error. The sample holds other DNA sequences that translate to the same CDR3. The rearrangement links TRBV7-9 to TRBJ2-3; maybe TRBD2 (6 bases). The CDR3 is made up of 16 amino acids. Germline loops: CDR1 SEHNR, CDR2 FQNEAQ (reference sequence). In nucleotides, the CDR3 is TGTGCCAGCAGGTCCGGGGTGGGAGGTCCCGGTGATACGCAATATTTT. It specifies CASRSGVGGPGDTQYF. Combining the CDR3 with reference TRBV7-9 and TRBJ2-3 gives the whole variable domain DTGVSQNPRHKITKRGQNVTFRCDPISEHNRLYWYRQTLGQGPEFLTYFQNEAQLEKSRLLSDRFSAERPKGSFSTLEIQRTEQGDSAMYLCASRSGVGGPGDTQYFGPGTRLTVL.

This chain connects TRBV28 to TRBJ2-7; D is ambiguous. The CDR3 runs 14 residues. The germline V gene encodes CDR1 MDHEN and CDR2 SYDVKM. V shed 5 bases and J shed 2 bases, with 13 bases lying between them. The CDR3 sequence is CASSPIWAPYEQYF. The CDR3 coding sequence is TGTGCCAGCAGTCCCATCTGGGCCCCCTACGAGCAGTACTTC.

The chain links TRBV19 to TRBJ2-7; D is undetermined. V was pared by 2 bases and J by 7 bases, with 12 bases between. The CDR3 length is 13 residues. Germline loops: CDR1 LNHDA, CDR2 SQIVND (reference sequence). The CDR3 sequence is CASSITGDREQYF. The CDR3 coding sequence is TGTGCCAGTAGTATAACTGGGGATAGAGAGCAGTACTTC.

The chain combines TRBV19 with TRBJ2-5; 8 bases fit TRBD2. Germline trimming cut 7 bases from V and 7 bases from J; bases unmatched to any gene: 14. This CDR3 has 15 amino acids. Per germline, CDR1 LNHDA and CDR2 SQIVND (reference sequence). This chain's CDR3 is CASTPSGLEGGTQYF. CDR3 DNA sequence: TGTGCCAGTACACCCTCGGGACTAGAGGGGGGGACCCAGTACTTC.

This clone was counted a single time. The gene calls are TRBV6-5 and TRBJ1-2, with 9 bases identical to TRBD1. The CDR3 extends over 14 amino acids. CDR1 is MNHEY, CDR2 SVGAGI, per germline. V lost 5 bases and J lost 8; bases outside the gene matches: 9. The CDR3 DNA follows: TGTGCCAGCAGTGCCCCCGGGACAGGGTTAGGCTACACCTTC. This codes for CASSAPGTGLGYTF.

J is TRBJ1-1 and V is TRBV5-4; D not resolved. Between the trimmed V and J ends, which lost 0 bases and 1 base, there was a span of 7 bases. The CDR3 spans 14 residues. Germline values: CDR1 SGHNT, CDR2 YYREEE (reference sequence). The CDR3 protein is CASSLAGENTEAFF. The CDR3 region has the DNA TGTGCCAGCAGCTTGGCCGGGGAGAACACTGAAGCTTTCTTT.

The CDR3 region has the DNA TGTGCCAGCAGTGCCCGGGACAGGGGTTCCTACGAGCAGTACTTC. It codes for CASSARDRGSYEQYF. V gene TRBV6-5 combines with J gene TRBJ2-7; 10 positions match TRBD1. The CDR3 consists of 15 residues. With V trimmed by 5 bases and J by 1 base, 5 bases remained unmatched. Germline CDR1 is MNHEY and CDR2 is SVGAGI.

J is TRBJ2-7 and V is TRBV7-2; D may be TRBD2 (6 bases). Trimming took off 5 bases at V and 3 bases at J, with 17 bases between the two ends. The CDR3 covers 15 residues. CDR1 SGHTA and CDR2 FQGNSA come from the germline V gene. The chain's CDR3 is CASSARGGPSYEQYF. In DNA form, the CDR3 reads TGTGCCAGCAGCGCCAGAGGAGGGCCTAGCTACGAGCAGTACTTC.

The V call is TRBV4-1, the J call TRBJ2-7; 9 nucleotides align to TRBD2. There are 14 residues in the CDR3. J was trimmed by 1 base and V by 4 bases; bases with no gene match: 2. Germline loops: CDR1 MGHRA, CDR2 YSYEKL. The CDR3 DNA follows: TGCGCCAGCAGCCGAAGCGGGGGGTCCTACGAGCAGTACTTC. Residues: CASSRSGGSYEQYF.

The V and J genes are TRBV7-7 and TRBJ1-6, with a possible D match to TRBD1 (6 bases). CDR3 size: 15 residues. CDR1 and CDR2 (germline): SSHAT, FNYEAQ (reference sequence). V lost 1 base to trimming and J lost 9 bases, with 13 bases between them. CDR3 sequence (DNA): TGTGCCAGCAGCTTAGTTGCAGGGGCTGGTTCACCCCTCCACTTT. The encoded protein is CASSLVAGAGSPLHF.

This clone was counted once. This chain connects TRBV7-9 to TRBJ1-1; tentatively, D is TRBD1 (6 bases). CDR1 and CDR2 from the germline V gene are SEHNR and FQNEAQ (reference sequence). V dropped 2 bases and J dropped 3 bases, with 7 bases sitting between them. The CDR3 runs 13 residues. The CDR3 DNA sequence: TGTGCCAGCAGCTTACAGGGGTACACTGAAGCTTTCTTT. It yields the protein CASSLQGYTEAFF. Full variable domain (missing parts from reference TRBV7-9 and TRBJ1-1): DTGVSQNPRHKITKRGQNVTFRCDPISEHNRLYWYRQTLGQGPEFLTYFQNEAQLEKSRLLSDRFSAERPKGSFSTLEIQRTEQGDSAMYLCASSLQGYTEAFFGQGTRLTVV.